Given below is one T cell receptor (beta chain) in context. What it binds is unknown. This sample was included in a study of cytomegalovirus exposure and HLA in healthy donors. Donors counted as nominally healthy when sampled, yet unrecorded immune exposures were likely. The trim removed 6 bases at V and 4 bases at J, leaving 10 bases unmatched. This CDR3 region has 16 residues. CDR1 is ENHRY and CDR2 is SYGVKD in the germline V gene. The PCR had 60 Vbeta and 13 Jbeta primers. Repertoires were generated with immunoSEQ multiplex PCR, while TCRdb's copy carries only in-frame clones and drops some. This table has about 180,000 clones, 70% to 80% appearing once. The study's findings and limits: A later analysis reportedly found fewer N-insertions in an Asian-associated ancestry cluster than the roughly 670-donor mean. The study carried out a later analysis of TCR beta sequences. It associated about 15,000 of them with specific HLA alleles at a false discovery rate of 0.05.

V is TRBV10-3 and J is TRBJ1-1, with 11 bases matching TRBD1. This clonotype was obtained from a woman between 40 and 50 years old in good health and CMV-seronegative. The material sequenced was PBMCs. The CDR3 nucleotides read TGTGCCATCAGCCAGAAAATAGGACAGGGGGCCACTGAAGCTTTCTTT. Translated: CAISQKIGQGATEAFF.